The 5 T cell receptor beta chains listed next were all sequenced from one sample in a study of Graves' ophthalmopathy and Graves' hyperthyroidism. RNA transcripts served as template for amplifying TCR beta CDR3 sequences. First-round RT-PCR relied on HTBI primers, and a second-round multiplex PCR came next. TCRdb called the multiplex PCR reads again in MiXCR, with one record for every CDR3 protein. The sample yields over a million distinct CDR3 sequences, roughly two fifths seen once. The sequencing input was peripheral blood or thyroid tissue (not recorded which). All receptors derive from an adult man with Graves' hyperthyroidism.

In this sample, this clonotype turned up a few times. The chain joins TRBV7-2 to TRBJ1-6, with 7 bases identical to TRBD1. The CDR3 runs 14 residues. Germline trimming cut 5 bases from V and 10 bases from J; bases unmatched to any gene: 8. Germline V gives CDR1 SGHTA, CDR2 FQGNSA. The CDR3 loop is CASSPYRGRSPLHF. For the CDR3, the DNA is TGTGCCAGCAGCCCATACAGGGGACGATCACCCCTCCACTTT.

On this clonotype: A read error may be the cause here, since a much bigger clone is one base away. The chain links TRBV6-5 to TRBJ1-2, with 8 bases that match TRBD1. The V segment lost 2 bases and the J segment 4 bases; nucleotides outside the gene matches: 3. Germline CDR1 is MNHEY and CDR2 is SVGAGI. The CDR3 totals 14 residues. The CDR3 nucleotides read TGTGCCAGCAGTTACCGACAGGGGACCTATGGCTACACCTTC. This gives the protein CASSYRQGTYGYTF.

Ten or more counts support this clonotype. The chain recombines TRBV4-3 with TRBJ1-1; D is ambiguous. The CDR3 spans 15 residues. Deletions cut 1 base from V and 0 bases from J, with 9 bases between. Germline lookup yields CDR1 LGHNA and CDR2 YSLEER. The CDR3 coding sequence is TGCGCCAGCAGCCAAGTTGAAGGCATGAACACTGAAGCTTTCTTT. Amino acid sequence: CASSQVEGMNTEAFF.

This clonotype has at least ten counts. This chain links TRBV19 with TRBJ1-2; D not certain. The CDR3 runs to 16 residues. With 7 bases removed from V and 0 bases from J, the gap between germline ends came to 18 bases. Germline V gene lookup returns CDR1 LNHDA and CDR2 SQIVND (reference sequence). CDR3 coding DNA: TGTGCCAGTAACAGCCCCTCCGGACTAGCTAACTATGGCTACACCTTC. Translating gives CASNSPSGLANYGYTF.

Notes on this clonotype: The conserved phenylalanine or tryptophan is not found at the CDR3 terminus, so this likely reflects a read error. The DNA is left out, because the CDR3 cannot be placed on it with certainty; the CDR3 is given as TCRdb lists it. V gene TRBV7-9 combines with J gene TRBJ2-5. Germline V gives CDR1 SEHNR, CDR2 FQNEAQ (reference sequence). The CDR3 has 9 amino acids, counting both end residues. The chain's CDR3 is CASSLAKDY.